These 20 T cell receptor beta chains share one sample of origin, sequenced in a study of blood T cell repertoires in COVID-19. TCRdb's copy holds only in-frame clones and misses some; the assay was immunoSEQ multiplex PCR. The sample carries 80,000 to 90,000 clones, about 85% recorded once. The sequenced sample consisted of peripheral blood. Source of these receptors: an elderly woman with COVID-19, enrolled during active disease.

This clone was detected once. V is TRBV27 and J is TRBJ2-3; unclear D gene. V lost 1 base and J lost 3, with 5 bases in between. Germline V gives CDR1 MNHEY, CDR2 SMNVEV (reference sequence). CDR3 length: 13 amino acids. The CDR3 loop reads CASSLFQTDTQYF. In DNA form, the CDR3 reads TGTGCCAGCAGTTTATTTCAGACAGATACGCAGTATTTT.

The rearrangement uses TRBV20-1 and TRBJ1-1; 10 bases match TRBD1. The CDR3 is 11 amino acids. Germline CDR1 DFQATT, CDR2 SNEGSKA (reference sequence). The CDR3 region has the DNA TGCAGAGGACAGGGGGGCACTGAAGCTTTCTTT. This codes for CRGQGGTEAFF.

The chain joins TRBV5-4 to TRBJ2-7; TRBD1 agrees at 8 bases. J gave up 3 bases and V 0 bases, and 2 bases lay outside the gene matches. Germline loops: CDR1 SGHNT, CDR2 YYREEE (reference sequence). The length of the CDR3 is 14 residues. The DNA for the CDR3 is TGTGCCAGCAGCTTGGGTGACAGGGGCTACGAGCAGTACTTC. Encoded protein: CASSLGDRGYEQYF.

This chain connects TRBV14 to TRBJ2-7; TRBD2 matches 7 bases. Germline V lookup: CDR1 SGHDN, CDR2 FVKESK. The trim removed 4 bases at V and 3 bases at J, leaving 12 bases unmatched. The CDR3 has 16 amino acids. The CDR3 here is CASSPLRGAGYYEQYF. In nucleotides, the CDR3 is TGTGCCAGCAGCCCTCTCCGGGGAGCGGGGTACTACGAGCAGTACTTC.

J is TRBJ2-7 and V is TRBV10-3; D unclear. Trimming removed 2 bases from V and 7 bases from J, with 9 bases in between. Germline loops: CDR1 ENHRY, CDR2 SYGVKD. The CDR3 spans 12 residues. In DNA form, the CDR3 reads TGTGCCATCAGTGAGAGACAATGGGAGCAGTACTTC. As protein: CAISERQWEQYF.

The rearrangement joins TRBV28 to TRBJ2-6, with a weak D call TRBD2 (5 bases). The CDR3 spans 17 residues. Germline-derived CDR1 and CDR2 are MDHEN and SYDVKM. Trimming pared 6 bases from V and 0 bases from J, leaving 15 bases between. CDR3 DNA: TGTGCCAGCAGCTCCCCTGGACGGGGCTCTGGGGCCAACGTCCTGACTTTC. It specifies CASSSPGRGSGANVLTF. Filled out from reference TRBV28 and TRBJ2-6, the complete variable domain reads DVKVTQSSRYLVKRTGEKVFLECVQDMDHENMFWYRQDPGLGLRLIYFSYDVKMKEKGDIPEGYSVSREKKERFSLILESASTNQTSMYLCASSSPGRGSGANVLTFGAGSRLTVL.

This clone showed up just once. V is TRBV5-1 and J is TRBJ2-3, with D possibly TRBD1 on 5 matching bases. The V and J ends lost 0 bases and 1 base respectively, with 9 bases between them. The CDR3 runs 15 residues. Looked up from germline, CDR1 is SGHRS and CDR2 is YFSETQ. The CDR3 loop is CASSLAQVRTDTQYF. CDR3 DNA sequence: TGCGCCAGCAGCTTGGCACAGGTTCGCACAGATACGCAGTATTTT.

This chain joins TRBV18 and TRBJ1-4; no clear D gene. The CDR3 length is 13 residues. The ends were cut back, 8 bases at V and 3 bases at J, with 10 bases in the middle. Germline-derived CDR1 and CDR2 are KGHSH and LQKENI. The CDR3 DNA reads as TGTGCCAGCCGGGAGCTACCTAATGAAAAACTGTTTTTT. It yields the protein CASRELPNEKLFF.

The chain recombines TRBV3-1 (or the pseudogene TRBV3-2) with TRBJ2-7, with TRBD2 matching 10 bases. CDR1 and CDR2 from the germline V gene are LGHDT and YNNKEL (reference sequence). V was clipped by 2 bases and J by 5 bases; unmatched bases: 24. This CDR3 comprises 21 residues. The CDR3 loop reads CASSQPQGLAERPAPFHEQYF. The CDR3 DNA is TGTGCCAGCAGCCAACCCCAAGGACTAGCGGAGAGACCCGCGCCCTTTCACGAGCAGTACTTC.

This clone was seen only once. The chain employs TRBV10-3 and TRBJ2-1; 10 bases map to TRBD2. J lost 5 bases, V lost 5 bases, and 3 bases had no gene match. Germline V gene data show CDR1 as ENHRY and CDR2 as SYGVKD. The CDR3 totals 14 residues. The CDR3 here is CAISQREGHNEQFF. CDR3 coding DNA: TGTGCCATCAGTCAGCGGGAGGGACACAATGAGCAGTTCTTC.

The chain recombines TRBV7-9 with TRBJ1-1; D might be TRBD1 (5 bases). Germline values: CDR1 SEHNR, CDR2 FQNEAQ (reference sequence). Trimming cost V 3 bases and J 5 bases, with 25 bases left between them. CDR3 length: 18 residues. The CDR3 protein is CASSLARGSGSGKTEAFF. The DNA of the CDR3 is TGTGCCAGCAGCTTGGCTAGGGGTTCGGGCAGCGGGAAGACTGAAGCTTTCTTT.

The chain links TRBV5-1 to TRBJ2-2; a weak D match, TRBD1 (6 bases). CDR3 length: 13 amino acids. V was clipped by 2 bases and J by 6 bases, with 8 bases between them. The germline gives CDR1 SGHRS, CDR2 YFSETQ. The CDR3 sequence: CASSFGQSGELFF. The DNA for the CDR3 is TGCGCCAGCAGCTTCGGACAGTCCGGGGAGCTGTTTTTT.

The V call is TRBV7-3, the J call TRBJ2-7; D might be TRBD1 (6 bases). Germline assignment: CDR1 SGHTA and CDR2 FQGTGA. The germline V and J ends were trimmed by 1 base and 6 bases, with 16 bases remaining between them. This CDR3 has 15 amino acids. In DNA form, the CDR3 reads TGTGCCAGCAGCTTAATACCAGGGACATCGCGCGAGCAGTACTTC. Amino acid sequence: CASSLIPGTSREQYF.

This rearrangement joins TRBV6-6 to TRBJ2-7, with 8 bases aligning to TRBD1. Trimming cost V 6 bases and J 3 bases; bases outside gene matches: 7. The germline V gene has CDR1 MNHNY and CDR2 SVGAGI (reference sequence). This CDR3 spans 14 amino acids. The CDR3 DNA is TGTGCCAGCAGCCCGGGGACAGGACACTACGAGCAGTACTTC. Translated: CASSPGTGHYEQYF.

J is TRBJ1-2 and V is TRBV18, with TRBD1 identical over 8 bases. Germline V gene data show CDR1 as KGHSH and CDR2 as LQKENI. V shed 1 base and J 8 bases; nucleotides not matched to a gene: 9. The CDR3 is made up of 15 amino acids. The CDR3 region is CASSPLGQGAVGYTF. CDR3 coding DNA: TGTGCCAGCTCACCACTGGGTCAGGGGGCCGTAGGCTACACCTTC.

The chain carries TRBV6-6 and TRBJ2-1, with 15 bases matching TRBD2. The CDR3 has 17 residues. From germline, CDR1 is MNHNY and CDR2 SVGAGI (reference sequence). The J segment lost 8 bases and the V segment lost 5 bases, leaving 10 bases of the junction unmatched. As DNA, the CDR3 is TGTGCCAGCAGTCGCCGGAGGACTAGCGGGGGGGAAGATGAGCAGTTCTTC. Protein: CASSRRRTSGGEDEQFF.

V is TRBV27 and J is TRBJ1-2; TRBD1 is a possible D gene (6 bases). This CDR3 region has 14 residues. V lost 6 bases, J lost 4 bases, and 15 bases lay in between. The germline V gene has CDR1 MNHEY and CDR2 SMNVEV (reference sequence). This CDR3 reads CASSRNRASYGYTF. The DNA of the CDR3 is TGTGCCAGCAGCCGAAACAGGGCCAGCTATGGCTACACCTTC.

The rearrangement joins TRBV11-3 to TRBJ2-3; tentative D call: TRBD2 (5 bases). Trimming pared 4 bases from V and 3 bases from J, leaving 20 bases between. The CDR3 contains 17 residues. CDR1 SGHNT and CDR2 YENEEA come from the germline V gene. The CDR3 DNA follows: TGTGCCAGCAGCTCTCTCACCGGCGGACCGGGGACAGATACGCAGTATTTT. Its translation is CASSSLTGGPGTDTQYF.

V and J are TRBV6-5 and TRBJ1-1; the match to TRBD1 covers 10 bases. Per germline, CDR1 MNHEY and CDR2 SVGAGI. V lost 0 bases to trimming and J lost 4 bases; unmatched junction nucleotides: 2. The CDR3 runs to 15 residues. The CDR3 is CASSYSGTGVTEAFF. The CDR3 DNA sequence: TGTGCCAGCAGTTACTCCGGGACAGGGGTCACTGAAGCTTTCTTT.

This chain links TRBV5-6 with TRBJ1-5, with 8 positions matching TRBD1. CDR1 is SGHDT, CDR2 YYEEEE, per germline. CDR3 length: 16 amino acids. J lost 7 bases, V lost 0 bases, and 9 bases had no gene match. The CDR3 sequence is CASSLGTGRGEQPQHF. The CDR3 DNA reads as TGTGCCAGCAGCTTGGGGACAGGGAGAGGGGAACAGCCCCAGCATTTT.